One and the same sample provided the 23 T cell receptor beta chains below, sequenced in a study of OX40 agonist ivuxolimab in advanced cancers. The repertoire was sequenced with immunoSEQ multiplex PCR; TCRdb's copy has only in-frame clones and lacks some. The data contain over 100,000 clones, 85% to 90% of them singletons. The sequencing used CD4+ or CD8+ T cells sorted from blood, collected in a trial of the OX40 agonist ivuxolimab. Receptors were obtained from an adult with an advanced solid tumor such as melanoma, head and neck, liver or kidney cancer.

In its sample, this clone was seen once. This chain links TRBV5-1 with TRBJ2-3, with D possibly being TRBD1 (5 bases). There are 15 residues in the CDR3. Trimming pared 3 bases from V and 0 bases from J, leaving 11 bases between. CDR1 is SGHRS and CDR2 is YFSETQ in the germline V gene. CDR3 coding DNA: TGCGCCAGCAGCTACGACAGCGCTAGCACAGATACGCAGTATTTT. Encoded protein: CASSYDSASTDTQYF.

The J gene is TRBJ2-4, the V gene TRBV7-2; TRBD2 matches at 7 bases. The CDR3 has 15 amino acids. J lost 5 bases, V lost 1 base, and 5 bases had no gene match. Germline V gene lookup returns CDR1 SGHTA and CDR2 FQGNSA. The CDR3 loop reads CASSLVTGGENIQYF. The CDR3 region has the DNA TGTGCCAGCAGCTTAGTCACGGGAGGAGAAAACATTCAGTACTTC.

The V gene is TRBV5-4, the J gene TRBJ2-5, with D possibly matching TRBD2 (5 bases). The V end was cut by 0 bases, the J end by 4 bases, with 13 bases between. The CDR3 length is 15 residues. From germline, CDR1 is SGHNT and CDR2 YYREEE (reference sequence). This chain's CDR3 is CASSLATREGETQYF. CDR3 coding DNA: TGTGCCAGCAGCTTGGCGACGAGGGAAGGAGAGACCCAGTACTTC.

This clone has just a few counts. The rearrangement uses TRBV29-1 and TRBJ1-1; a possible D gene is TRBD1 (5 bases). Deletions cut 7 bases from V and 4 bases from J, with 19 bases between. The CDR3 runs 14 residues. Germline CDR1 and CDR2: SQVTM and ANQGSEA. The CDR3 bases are TGCAGCGCGAAGGAGGGGAGCTGGGGCACTGAAGCTTTCTTT. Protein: CSAKEGSWGTEAFF.

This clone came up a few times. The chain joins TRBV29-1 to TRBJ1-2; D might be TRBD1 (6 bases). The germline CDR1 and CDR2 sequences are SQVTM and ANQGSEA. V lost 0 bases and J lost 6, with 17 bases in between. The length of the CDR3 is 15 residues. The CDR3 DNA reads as TGCAGCGTTGAAGATAGAGGCAGGGGATTTGATGGCTACACCTTC. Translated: CSVEDRGRGFDGYTF.

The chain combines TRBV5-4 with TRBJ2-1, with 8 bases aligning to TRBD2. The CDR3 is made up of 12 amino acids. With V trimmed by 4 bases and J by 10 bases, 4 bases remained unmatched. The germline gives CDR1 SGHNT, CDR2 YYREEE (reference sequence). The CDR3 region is CASSLPSGEQFF. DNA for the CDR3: TGTGCCAGCAGCCTCCCTAGCGGGGAGCAGTTCTTC. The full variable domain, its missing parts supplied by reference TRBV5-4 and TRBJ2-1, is ETGVTQSPTHLIKTRGQQVTLRCSSQSGHNTVSWYQQALGQGPQFIFQYYREEENGRGNFPPRFSGLQFPNYSSELNVNALELDDSALYLCASSLPSGEQFFGPGTRLTVL.

CDR3 in amino acids: CASSIQDGTDTQYF. Here the CDR3 DNA reads TGTGCCAGCAGTATTCAGGACGGTACAGATACGCAGTATTTT. V is TRBV28 and J is TRBJ2-3; D remains unclear. The CDR3 spans 14 residues. Germline V gene data show CDR1 as MDHEN and CDR2 as SYDVKM. V lost 5 bases, J lost 3 bases, and 12 bases lay in between.

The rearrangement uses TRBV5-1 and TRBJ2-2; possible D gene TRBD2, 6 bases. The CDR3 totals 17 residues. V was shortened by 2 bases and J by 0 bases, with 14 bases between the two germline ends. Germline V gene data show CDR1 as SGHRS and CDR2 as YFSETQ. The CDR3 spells CASSFRRDATNTGELFF. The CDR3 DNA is TGCGCCAGCAGCTTCCGGCGGGACGCAACGAACACCGGGGAGCTGTTTTTT.

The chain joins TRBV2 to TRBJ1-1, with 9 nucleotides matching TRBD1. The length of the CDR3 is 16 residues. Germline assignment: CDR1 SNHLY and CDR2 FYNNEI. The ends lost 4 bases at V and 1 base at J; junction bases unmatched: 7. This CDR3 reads CASSVLPQGANTEAFF. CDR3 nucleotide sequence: TGTGCCAGCAGTGTCCTCCCACAGGGGGCGAACACTGAAGCTTTCTTT.

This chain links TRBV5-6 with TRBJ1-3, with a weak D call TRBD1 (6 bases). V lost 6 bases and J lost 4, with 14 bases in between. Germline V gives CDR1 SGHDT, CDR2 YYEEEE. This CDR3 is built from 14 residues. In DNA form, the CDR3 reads TGTGCCAGCAACCGGCAGGGGCAAGGAAACACCATATATTTT. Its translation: CASNRQGQGNTIYF.

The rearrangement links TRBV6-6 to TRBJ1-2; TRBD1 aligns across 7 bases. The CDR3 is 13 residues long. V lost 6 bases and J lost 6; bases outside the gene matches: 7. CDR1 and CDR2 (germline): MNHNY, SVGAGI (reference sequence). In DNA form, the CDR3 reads TGTGCCAGCAGCATAACAGGGGTGAATGGCTACACCTTC. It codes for CASSITGVNGYTF.

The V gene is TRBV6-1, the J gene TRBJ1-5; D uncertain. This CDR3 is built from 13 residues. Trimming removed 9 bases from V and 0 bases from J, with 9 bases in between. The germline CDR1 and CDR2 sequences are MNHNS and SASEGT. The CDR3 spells CASRRDSNQPQHF. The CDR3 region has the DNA TGTGCCAGTAGACGGGATAGCAATCAGCCCCAGCATTTT.

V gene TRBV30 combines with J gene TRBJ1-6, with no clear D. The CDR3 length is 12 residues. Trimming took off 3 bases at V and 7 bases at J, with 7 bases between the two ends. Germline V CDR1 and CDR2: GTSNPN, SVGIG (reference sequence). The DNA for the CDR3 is TGTGCCTGGAGAAGGCAGAATTCACCCCTCCACTTT. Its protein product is CAWRRQNSPLHF.

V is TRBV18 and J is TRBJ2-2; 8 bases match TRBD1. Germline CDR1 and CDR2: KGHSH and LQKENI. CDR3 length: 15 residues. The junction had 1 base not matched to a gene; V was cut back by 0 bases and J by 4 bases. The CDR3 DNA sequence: TGTGCCAGCTCACCACCGGGACAGGCCACCGGGGAGCTGTTTTTT. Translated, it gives CASSPPGQATGELFF. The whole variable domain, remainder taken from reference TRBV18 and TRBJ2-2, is NAGVMQNPRHLVRRRGQEARLRCSPMKGHSHVYWYRQLPEEGLKFMVYLQKENIIDESGMPKERFSAEFPKEGPSILRIQQVVRGDSAAYFCASSPPGQATGELFFGEGSRLTVL.

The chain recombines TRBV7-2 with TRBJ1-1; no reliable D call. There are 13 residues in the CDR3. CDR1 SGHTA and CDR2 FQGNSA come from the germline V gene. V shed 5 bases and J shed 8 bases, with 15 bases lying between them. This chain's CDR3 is CASSGDGRAEAFF. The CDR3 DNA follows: TGTGCCAGCAGCGGGGATGGGAGGGCCGAAGCTTTCTTT.

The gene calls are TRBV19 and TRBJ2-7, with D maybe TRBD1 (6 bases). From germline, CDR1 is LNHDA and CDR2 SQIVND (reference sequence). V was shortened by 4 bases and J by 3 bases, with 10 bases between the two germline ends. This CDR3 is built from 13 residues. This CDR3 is CASSTGQDYEQYF. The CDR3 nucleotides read TGTGCCAGTAGTACGGGACAAGACTACGAGCAGTACTTC.

The CDR3 is CASSEVEGRGYTF. In DNA form, the CDR3 reads TGTGCCAGCAGTGAAGTGGAGGGCCGGGGCTACACCTTC. The rearrangement links TRBV2 to TRBJ1-2; D not resolved. The germline CDR1 and CDR2 sequences are SNHLY and FYNNEI. V gave up 1 base and J gave up 8 bases, with 11 bases separating them. The CDR3 has 13 residues.

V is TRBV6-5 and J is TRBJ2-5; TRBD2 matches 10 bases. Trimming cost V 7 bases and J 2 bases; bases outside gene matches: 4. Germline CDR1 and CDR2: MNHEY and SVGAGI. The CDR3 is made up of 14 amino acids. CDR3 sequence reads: CASKGLAVQETQYF. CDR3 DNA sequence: TGTGCCAGCAAAGGACTAGCGGTACAAGAGACCCAGTACTTC.

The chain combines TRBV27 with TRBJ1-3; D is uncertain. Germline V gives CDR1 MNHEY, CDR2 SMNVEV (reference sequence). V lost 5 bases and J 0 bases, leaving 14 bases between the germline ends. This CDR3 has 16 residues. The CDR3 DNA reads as TGTGCCAGCAGTACCGGACGGAGCAGCTCTGGAAACACCATATATTTT. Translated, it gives CASSTGRSSSGNTIYF.

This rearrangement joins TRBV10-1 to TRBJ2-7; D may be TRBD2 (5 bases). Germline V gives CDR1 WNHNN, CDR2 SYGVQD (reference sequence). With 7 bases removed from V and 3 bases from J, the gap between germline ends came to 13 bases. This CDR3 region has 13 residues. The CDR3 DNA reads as TGCGCCAGCACGGGGAGACGGAACTACGAGCAGTACTTC. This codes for CASTGRRNYEQYF.

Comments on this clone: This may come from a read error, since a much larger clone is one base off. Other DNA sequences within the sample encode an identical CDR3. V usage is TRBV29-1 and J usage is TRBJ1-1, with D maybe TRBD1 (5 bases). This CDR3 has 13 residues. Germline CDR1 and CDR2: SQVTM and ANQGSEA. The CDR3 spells CSVEEGGNTEAFF. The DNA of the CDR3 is TGCAGCGTTGAAGAGGGGGGGAACACTGAAGCTTTCTTC.

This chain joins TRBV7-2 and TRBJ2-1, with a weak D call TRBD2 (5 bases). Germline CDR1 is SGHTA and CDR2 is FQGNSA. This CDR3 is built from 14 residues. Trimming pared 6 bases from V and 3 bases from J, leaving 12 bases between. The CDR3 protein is CASRRPSGYNEQFF. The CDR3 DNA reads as TGTGCCAGCAGGCGCCCCAGCGGCTACAATGAGCAGTTCTTC.

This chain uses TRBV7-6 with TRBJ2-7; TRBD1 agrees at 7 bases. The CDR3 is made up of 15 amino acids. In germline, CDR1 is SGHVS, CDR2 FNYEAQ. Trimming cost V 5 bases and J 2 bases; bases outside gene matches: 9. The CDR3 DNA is TGTGCCAGCAGCATAGGACAGGCCGTCACCTACGAGCAGTACTTC. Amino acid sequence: CASSIGQAVTYEQYF.